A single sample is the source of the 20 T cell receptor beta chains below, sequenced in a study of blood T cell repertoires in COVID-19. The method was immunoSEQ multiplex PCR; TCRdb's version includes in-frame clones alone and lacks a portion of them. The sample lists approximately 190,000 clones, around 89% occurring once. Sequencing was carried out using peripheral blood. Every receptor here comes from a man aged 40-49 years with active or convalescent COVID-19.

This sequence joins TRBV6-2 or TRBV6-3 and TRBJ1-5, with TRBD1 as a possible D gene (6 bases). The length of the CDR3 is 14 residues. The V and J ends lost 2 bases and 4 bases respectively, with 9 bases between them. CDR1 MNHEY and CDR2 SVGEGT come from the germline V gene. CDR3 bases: TGTGCCAGCAGTTACGGGGGGGCGAATCAGCCCCAGCATTTT. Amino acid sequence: CASSYGGANQPQHF.

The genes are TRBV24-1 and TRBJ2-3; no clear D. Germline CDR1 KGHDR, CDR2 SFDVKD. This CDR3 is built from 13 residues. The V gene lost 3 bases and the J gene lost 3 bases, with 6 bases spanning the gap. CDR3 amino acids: CATSDERTDTQYF. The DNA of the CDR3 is TGTGCCACCAGTGATGAACGGACAGATACGCAGTATTTT.

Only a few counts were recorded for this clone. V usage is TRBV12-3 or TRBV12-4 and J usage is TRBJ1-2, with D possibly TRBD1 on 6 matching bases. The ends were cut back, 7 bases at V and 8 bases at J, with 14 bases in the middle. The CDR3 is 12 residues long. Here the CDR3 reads CASTIGGLGYTF. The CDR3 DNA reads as TGTGCCAGCACCATCGGGGGGCTCGGCTACACCTTC.

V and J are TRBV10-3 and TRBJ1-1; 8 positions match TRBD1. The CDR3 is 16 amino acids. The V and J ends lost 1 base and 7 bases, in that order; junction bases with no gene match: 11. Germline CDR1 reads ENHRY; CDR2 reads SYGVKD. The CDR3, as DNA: TGTGCCATCAGTGAGTTCGGGTTAGGGACAGGAGATGAAGCTTTCTTT. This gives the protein CAISEFGLGTGDEAFF.

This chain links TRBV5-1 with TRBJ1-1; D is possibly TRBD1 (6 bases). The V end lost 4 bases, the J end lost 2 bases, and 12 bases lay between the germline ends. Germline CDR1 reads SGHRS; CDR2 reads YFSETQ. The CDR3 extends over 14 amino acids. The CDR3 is CASSLTGPNTEAFF. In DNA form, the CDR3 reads TGCGCCAGCAGCCTTACAGGGCCTAACACTGAAGCTTTCTTT.

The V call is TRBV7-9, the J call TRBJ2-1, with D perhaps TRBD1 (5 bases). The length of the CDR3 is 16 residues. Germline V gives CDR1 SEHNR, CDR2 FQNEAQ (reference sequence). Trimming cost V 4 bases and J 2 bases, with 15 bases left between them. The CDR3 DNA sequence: TGTGCCAGCAGCTCCTACAGGTCGTTCCCCTACAATGAGCAGTTCTTC. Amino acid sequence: CASSSYRSFPYNEQFF.

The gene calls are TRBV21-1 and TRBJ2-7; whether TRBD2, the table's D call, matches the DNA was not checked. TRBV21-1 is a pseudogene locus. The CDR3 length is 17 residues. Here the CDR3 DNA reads TGTGCCAGCAGCAAAGCCCAAGCGGGAGTGGTTTCCTACGAGCAGTGCTTC. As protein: CASSKAQAGVVSYEQCF.

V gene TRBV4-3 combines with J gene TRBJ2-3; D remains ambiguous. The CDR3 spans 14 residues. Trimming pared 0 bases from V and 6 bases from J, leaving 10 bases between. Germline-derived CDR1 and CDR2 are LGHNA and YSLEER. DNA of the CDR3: TGCGCCAGCAGCCAAGATGGTATGAGGGATACGCAGTATTTT. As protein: CASSQDGMRDTQYF.

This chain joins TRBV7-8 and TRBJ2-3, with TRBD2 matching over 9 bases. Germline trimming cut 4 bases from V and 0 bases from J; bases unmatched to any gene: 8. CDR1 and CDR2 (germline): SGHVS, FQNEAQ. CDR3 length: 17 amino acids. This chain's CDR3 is CASSSTLAGASTDTQYF. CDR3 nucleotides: TGTGCCAGCAGCTCGACCTTAGCGGGGGCCAGCACAGATACGCAGTATTTT.

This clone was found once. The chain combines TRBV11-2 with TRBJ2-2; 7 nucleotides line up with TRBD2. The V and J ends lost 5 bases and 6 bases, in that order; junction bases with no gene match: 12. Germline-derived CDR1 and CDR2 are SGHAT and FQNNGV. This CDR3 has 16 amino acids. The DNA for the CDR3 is TGTGCCAGCAGCCGAGGTTGGCGGGGAGGGTCCGGGGAGCTGTTTTTT. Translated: CASSRGWRGGSGELFF.

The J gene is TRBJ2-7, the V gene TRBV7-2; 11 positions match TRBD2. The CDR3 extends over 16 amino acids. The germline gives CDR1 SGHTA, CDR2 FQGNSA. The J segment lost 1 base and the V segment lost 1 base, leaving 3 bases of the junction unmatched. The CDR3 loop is CASSLVASGGSYEQYF. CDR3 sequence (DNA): TGTGCCAGCAGCTTAGTGGCTAGCGGGGGGTCCTACGAGCAGTACTTC.

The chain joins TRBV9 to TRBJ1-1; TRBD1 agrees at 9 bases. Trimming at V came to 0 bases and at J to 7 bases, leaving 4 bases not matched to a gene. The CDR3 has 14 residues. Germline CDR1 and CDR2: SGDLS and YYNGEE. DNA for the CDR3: TGTGCCAGCAGCGTAGGACAGGGGGGTGGTGAAGCTTTCTTT. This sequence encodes CASSVGQGGGEAFF.

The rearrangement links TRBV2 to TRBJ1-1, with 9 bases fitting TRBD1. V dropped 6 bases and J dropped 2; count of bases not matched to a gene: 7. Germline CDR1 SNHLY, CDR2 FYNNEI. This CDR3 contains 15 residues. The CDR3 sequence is CASRGTGRTNTEAFF. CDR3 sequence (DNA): TGTGCCAGCAGGGGGACAGGGAGGACCAACACTGAAGCTTTCTTT.

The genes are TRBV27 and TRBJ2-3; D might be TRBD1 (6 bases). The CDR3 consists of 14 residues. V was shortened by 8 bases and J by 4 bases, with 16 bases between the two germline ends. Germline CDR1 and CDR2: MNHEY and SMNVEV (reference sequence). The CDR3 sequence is CASGRDKLADTQYF. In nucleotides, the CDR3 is TGTGCCAGCGGACGGGACAAATTAGCAGATACGCAGTATTTT.

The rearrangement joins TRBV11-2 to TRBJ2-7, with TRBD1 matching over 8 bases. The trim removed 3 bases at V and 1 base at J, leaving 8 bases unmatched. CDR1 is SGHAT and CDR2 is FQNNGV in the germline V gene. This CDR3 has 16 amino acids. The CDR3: CASSFELRDRSYEQYF. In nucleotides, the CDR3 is TGTGCCAGCAGCTTCGAGCTCCGGGACAGGTCCTACGAGCAGTACTTC.

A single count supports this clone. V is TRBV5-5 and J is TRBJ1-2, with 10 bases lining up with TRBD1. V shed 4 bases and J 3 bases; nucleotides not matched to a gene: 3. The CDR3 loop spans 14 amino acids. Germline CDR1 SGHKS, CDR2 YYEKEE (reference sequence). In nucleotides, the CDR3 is TGTGCCAGCAGCCGGGACAGGGGCGACTATGGCTACACCTTC. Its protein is CASSRDRGDYGYTF.

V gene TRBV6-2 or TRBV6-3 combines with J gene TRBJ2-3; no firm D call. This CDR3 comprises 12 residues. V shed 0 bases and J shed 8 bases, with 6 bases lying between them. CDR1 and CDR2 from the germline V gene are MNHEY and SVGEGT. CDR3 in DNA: TGTGCCAGCAGTTACTCATCGGGTACGCAGTATTTT. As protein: CASSYSSGTQYF.

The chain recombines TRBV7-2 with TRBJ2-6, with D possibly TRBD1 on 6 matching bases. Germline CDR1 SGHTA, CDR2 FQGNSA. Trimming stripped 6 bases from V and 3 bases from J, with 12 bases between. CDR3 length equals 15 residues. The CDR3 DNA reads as TGTGCCAGCAGTAGTAGGGGGTTTGGGGCCAACGTCCTGACTTTC. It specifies CASSSRGFGANVLTF.

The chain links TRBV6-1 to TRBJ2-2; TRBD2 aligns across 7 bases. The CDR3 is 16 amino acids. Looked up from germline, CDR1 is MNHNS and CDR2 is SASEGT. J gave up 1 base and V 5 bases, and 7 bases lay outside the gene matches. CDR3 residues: CASSKGSGVNTGELFF. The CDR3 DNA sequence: TGTGCCAGCAGTAAAGGAAGCGGGGTGAACACCGGGGAGCTGTTTTTT.

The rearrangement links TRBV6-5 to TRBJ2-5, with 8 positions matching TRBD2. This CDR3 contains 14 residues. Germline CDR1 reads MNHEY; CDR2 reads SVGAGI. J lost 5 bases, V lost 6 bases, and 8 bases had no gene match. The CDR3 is CASSHYGGGETQYF. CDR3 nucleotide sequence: TGTGCCAGCAGCCATTACGGGGGGGGCGAGACCCAGTACTTC.